Each of the 20 T cell receptor beta chains below was sequenced from the same sample in a study of cytomegalovirus exposure and HLA in healthy donors. 60 Vbeta and 13 Jbeta primers were used in PCR. This table comes from immunoSEQ multiplex PCR, and its TCRdb copy is limited to in-frame clones, with some not included. The sample comprises 85,000 to 130,000 clones, 79% of which are singletons, and over 4% rests with the top ten. The sequencing sample was made of PBMCs. The receptors derive from a female donor in good health and CMV-seropositive.

This clone has a handful of counts. This chain links TRBV5-6 with TRBJ1-1; D not resolved. V lost 7 bases to trimming and J lost 4 bases, with 20 bases between them. The CDR3 is 15 amino acids. Germline assignment: CDR1 SGHDT and CDR2 YYEEEE. The DNA for the CDR3 is TGTGCCAGCGGCGCGGGGTGGGGATTCAGCACTGAAGCTTTCTTT. Its protein is CASGAGWGFSTEAFF.

Worth noting for this clone: An end of the junction differs from the germline gene, which may be a read error. The chain is built from TRBV15 and TRBJ2-4; TRBD2 matches 9 bases. The germline V gene has CDR1 LNHNV and CDR2 YYDKDF (reference sequence). The CDR3 is 16 residues long. Written as DNA, the CDR3 is TGTGCCACCAGCAGAGAAGTAGCGGGAGTCGAGAACAGTCAGTACTTC. It specifies CATSREVAGVENSQYF.

V gene TRBV19 combines with J gene TRBJ1-1, with TRBD1 identical over 9 bases. V gave up 5 bases and J gave up 7 bases; unmatched junction bases: 8. Germline V gives CDR1 LNHDA, CDR2 SQIVND (reference sequence). The CDR3 has 14 residues. CDR3 residues: CASSPRTGVFEAFF. The CDR3 DNA reads as TGTGCCAGTAGTCCCCGGACAGGGGTTTTTGAAGCTTTCTTT.

The chain links TRBV4-3 to TRBJ2-3, with 9 bases identical to TRBD2. The trim removed 1 base at V and 4 bases at J, leaving 9 bases unmatched. This CDR3 spans 17 amino acids. The germline V gene has CDR1 LGHNA and CDR2 YSLEER. The CDR3, as DNA: TGCGCCAGCAGCCAAGGGCCCGGGGCGGGGGGGGCAGATACGCAGTATTTT. This gives the protein CASSQGPGAGGADTQYF.

The chain links TRBV6-6 to TRBJ2-3, with D hard to call. The germline gives CDR1 MNHNY, CDR2 SVGAGI (reference sequence). The CDR3 sequence is 13 residues long. The V and J ends lost 6 bases and 2 bases respectively, with 9 bases between them. CDR3 sequence reads: CASSPPSTDTQYF. The CDR3 region has the DNA TGTGCCAGCAGCCCCCCTTCCACAGATACGCAGTATTTT.

The chain uses TRBV9 and TRBJ1-2, with TRBD1 matching over 7 bases. The CDR3 has 13 amino acids. Germline V lookup: CDR1 SGDLS, CDR2 YYNGEE. The ends lost 2 bases at V and 7 bases at J; junction bases unmatched: 5. The CDR3 DNA follows: TGTGCCAGCAGCGTCACAGGGGATGTTGGCTACACCTTC. Its protein is CASSVTGDVGYTF.

This clone was observed once. This chain uses TRBV2 with TRBJ2-3, with 7 bases aligning to TRBD1. This CDR3 is 15 amino acids long. The J segment lost 0 bases and the V segment lost 5 bases, leaving 5 bases of the junction unmatched. Germline V CDR1 and CDR2: SNHLY, FYNNEI. The CDR3 coding sequence is TGTGCCAGCAGTCGGACAGGAGCTAGCACAGATACGCAGTATTTT. Translation: CASSRTGASTDTQYF.

The chain combines TRBV27 with TRBJ2-7; D uncertain. The CDR3 contains 16 residues. V lost 0 bases and J lost 4, with 16 bases in between. CDR1 and CDR2 (germline): MNHEY, SMNVEV (reference sequence). The CDR3 nucleotides are TGTGCCAGCAGTTTATCCCCCAGGTCGGTCGTTTACGAGCAGTACTTC. Translation: CASSLSPRSVVYEQYF.

About this clone itself: One junction end does not reproduce the germline sequence, and a read error may be involved. The J gene is TRBJ1-2, the V gene TRBV7-9; D is uncertain. Germline V gene sequence: CDR1 SEHNR, CDR2 FQNEAQ (reference sequence). The CDR3 covers 14 residues. The CDR3, as DNA: TGTTCCAGCACCTTCATCCCTAGCGGGGATCACTACACCTTC. Residues: CSSTFIPSGDHYTF.

The chain joins TRBV7-2 to TRBJ2-7; D not resolved. CDR1 SGHTA and CDR2 FQGNSA come from the germline V gene. The CDR3 runs to 16 residues. With 5 bases removed from V and 3 bases from J, the gap between germline ends came to 20 bases. The CDR3 region is CASSQDPTRTIYEQYF. CDR3 DNA: TGTGCCAGCAGCCAAGACCCGACTCGAACGATCTACGAGCAGTACTTC.

The chain recombines TRBV4-3 with TRBJ1-2, with 7 bases aligning to TRBD1. In germline, CDR1 is LGHNA, CDR2 YSLEER. Losses at the gene ends were 2 bases for V and 3 bases for J; bases not matched to a gene: 12. This CDR3 contains 17 residues. DNA of the CDR3: TGCGCCAGCAGCCAAAAAGCCCCGGGACAGAAGGACTATGGCTACACCTTC. Encoded protein: CASSQKAPGQKDYGYTF.

This clone was seen a few times. This chain links TRBV7-9 with TRBJ2-6; D may be TRBD1 (6 bases). Trimming pared 0 bases from V and 1 base from J, leaving 13 bases between. CDR3 length: 18 amino acids. Germline V CDR1 and CDR2: SEHNR, FQNEAQ (reference sequence). CDR3 sequence reads: CASSLAQGSISGANVLTF. CDR3 DNA: TGTGCCAGCAGCTTAGCGCAGGGGTCGATATCTGGGGCCAACGTCCTGACTTTC.

This chain links TRBV28 with TRBJ1-1; D is uncertain. Germline values: CDR1 MDHEN, CDR2 SYDVKM. V shed 6 bases and J shed 1 base, with 3 bases lying between them. This CDR3 is built from 11 residues. The CDR3 is CASRQNTEAFF. DNA of the CDR3: TGTGCCAGCAGACAGAACACTGAAGCTTTCTTT.

This clone was counted once. V and J are TRBV2 and TRBJ2-1; the D gene is possibly TRBD2 (5 bases). Between the trimmed V and J ends, which lost 0 bases and 5 bases, there was a span of 14 bases. CDR1 is SNHLY, CDR2 FYNNEI, per germline. This CDR3 spans 16 amino acids. CDR3 nucleotide sequence: TGTGCCAGCAGTGAAGCCGGGCTAGCTAAAAACAATGAGCAGTTCTTC. Protein: CASSEAGLAKNNEQFF.

The chain recombines TRBV15 with TRBJ2-5; 7 nucleotides agree with TRBD1. The CDR3 covers 16 residues. The trim removed 1 base at V and 3 bases at J, leaving 8 bases unmatched. Germline values: CDR1 LNHNV, CDR2 YYDKDF (reference sequence). The CDR3 coding sequence is TGTGCCACCAGCAGAGGGGATCCTCAGGGGGAAGAGACCCAGTACTTC. Its protein is CATSRGDPQGEETQYF.

The CDR3 here is CASSLAGGERNEQFF. In DNA, the CDR3 is TGTGCCAGCAGCTTAGCGGGAGGGGAGCGAAATGAGCAGTTCTTC. The rearrangement links TRBV6-1 to TRBJ2-1, with TRBD2 identical over 11 bases. Germline CDR1 and CDR2: MNHNS and SASEGT. Germline trimming cut 6 bases from V and 7 bases from J; bases unmatched to any gene: 8. The CDR3 contains 15 residues.

V gene TRBV14 combines with J gene TRBJ1-2; 7 bases line up with TRBD1. This CDR3 is built from 14 residues. Trimming removed 3 bases from V and 9 bases from J; junction bases left unmatched: 10. The V gene's germline CDR1 is SGHDN and CDR2 FVKESK. CDR3 region: CASSHPGTARSYTF. CDR3 DNA: TGTGCCAGCAGCCATCCCGGGACAGCCCGAAGCTACACCTTC.

There are many counts of this clone. J is TRBJ2-3 and V is TRBV6-5, with D unresolved. Germline lookup yields CDR1 MNHEY and CDR2 SVGAGI. The CDR3 sequence is 11 residues long. Trimming cost V 6 bases and J 6 bases, with 7 bases left between them. The CDR3 sequence: CASRLADTQYF. The CDR3 DNA reads as TGTGCCAGCAGATTAGCCGATACGCAGTATTTT.

The rearrangement joins TRBV7-8 to TRBJ1-2; TRBD1 aligns across 7 bases. CDR3 length: 16 residues. Germline assignment: CDR1 SGHVS and CDR2 FQNEAQ. J lost 5 bases, V lost 8 bases, and 17 bases had no gene match. CDR3 region: CASGNPGTAGIYGYTF. CDR3 bases: TGTGCCAGCGGCAACCCCGGGACAGCTGGTATTTATGGCTACACCTTC.

V usage is TRBV11-2 and J usage is TRBJ2-3, with D maybe TRBD2 (5 bases). The V end lost 2 bases, the J end lost 2 bases, and 17 bases lay between the germline ends. The CDR3 loop spans 17 amino acids. Germline CDR1 is SGHAT and CDR2 is FQNNGV. The CDR3 nucleotides are TGTGCCAGCAGCTTATACCCTAGCAAAGGTATCACAGATACGCAGTATTTT. Translating gives CASSLYPSKGITDTQYF.